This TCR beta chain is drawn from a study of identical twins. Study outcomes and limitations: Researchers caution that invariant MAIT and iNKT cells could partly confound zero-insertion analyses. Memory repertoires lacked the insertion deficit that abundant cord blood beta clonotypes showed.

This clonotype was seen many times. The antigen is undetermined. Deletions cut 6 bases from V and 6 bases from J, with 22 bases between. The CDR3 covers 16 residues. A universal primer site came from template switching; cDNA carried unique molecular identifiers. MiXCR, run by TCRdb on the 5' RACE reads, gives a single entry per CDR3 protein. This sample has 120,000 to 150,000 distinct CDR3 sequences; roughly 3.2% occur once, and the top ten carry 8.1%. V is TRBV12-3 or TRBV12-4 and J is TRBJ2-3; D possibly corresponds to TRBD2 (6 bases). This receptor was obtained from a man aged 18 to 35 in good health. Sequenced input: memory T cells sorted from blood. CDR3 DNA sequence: TGTGCCAGCAGCCCACTTAGGTCCAGGAGCGGGGATACGCAGTATTTT. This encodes CASSPLRSRSGDTQYF.